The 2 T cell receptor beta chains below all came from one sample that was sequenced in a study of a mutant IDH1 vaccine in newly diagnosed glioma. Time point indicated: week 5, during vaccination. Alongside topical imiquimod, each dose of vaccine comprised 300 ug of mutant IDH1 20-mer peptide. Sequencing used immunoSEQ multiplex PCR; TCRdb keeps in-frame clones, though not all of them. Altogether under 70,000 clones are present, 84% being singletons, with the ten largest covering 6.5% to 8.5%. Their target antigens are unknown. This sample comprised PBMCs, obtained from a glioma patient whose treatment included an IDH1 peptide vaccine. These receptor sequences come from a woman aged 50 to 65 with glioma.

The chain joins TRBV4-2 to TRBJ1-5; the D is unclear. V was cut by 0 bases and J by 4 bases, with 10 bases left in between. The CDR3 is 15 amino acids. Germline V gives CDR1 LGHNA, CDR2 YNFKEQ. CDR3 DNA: TGTGCCAGCAGCCAAGATCAGACGAGTAATCAGCCCCAGCATTTT. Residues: CASSQDQTSNQPQHF.

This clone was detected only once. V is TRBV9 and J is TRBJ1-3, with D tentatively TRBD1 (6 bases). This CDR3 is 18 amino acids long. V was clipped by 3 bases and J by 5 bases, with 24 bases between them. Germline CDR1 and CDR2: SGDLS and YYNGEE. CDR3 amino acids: CASSATTGLSLPRNTIYF. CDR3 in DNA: TGTGCCAGCAGCGCAACTACAGGGCTCAGCCTGCCTAGAAACACCATATATTTT.